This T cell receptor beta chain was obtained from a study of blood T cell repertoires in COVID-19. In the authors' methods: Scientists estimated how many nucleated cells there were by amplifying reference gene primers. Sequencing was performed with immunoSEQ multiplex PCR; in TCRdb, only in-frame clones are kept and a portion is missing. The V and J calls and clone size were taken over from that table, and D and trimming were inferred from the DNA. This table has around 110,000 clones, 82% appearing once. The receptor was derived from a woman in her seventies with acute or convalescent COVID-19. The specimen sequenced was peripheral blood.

Written as DNA, the CDR3 is TGCGCCAGCAGCTGGAGTAGCGGGGGGGCCCACGAGCAGTACTTC. Its translation is CASSWSSGGAHEQYF. The V gene is TRBV5-1, the J gene TRBJ2-7, with TRBD2 matching over 11 bases. From germline, CDR1 is SGHRS and CDR2 YFSETQ. The CDR3 has 15 amino acids. V was pared by 3 bases and J by 5 bases, with 7 bases of the junction left unmatched.